The next 20 T cell receptor beta chains were all read from a single sample in a study of circulating tumor DNA in untreated peripheral T-cell lymphoma. Profiling relied on immunoSEQ multiplex PCR, and the TCRdb table lists in-frame clones only, not all of them. The table lists approximately 6,600 clones, about three fifths of them singletons. The sample was tumor tissue. The source of these receptors is a human donor with peripheral T-cell lymphoma.

The rearrangement joins TRBV11-3 to TRBJ2-3; 8 nucleotides align to TRBD1. CDR1 and CDR2 (germline): SGHNT, YENEEA. The CDR3 runs 16 residues. Trimming cost V 0 bases and J 5 bases; bases outside gene matches: 7. Written as DNA, the CDR3 is TGTGCCAGCAGCTTAGATAGAGGCAGGGGGCGAGATACGCAGTATTTT. Translating gives CASSLDRGRGRDTQYF.

This clone was found a few times. The chain recombines TRBV6-8 with TRBJ2-1, with 15 bases lining up with TRBD2. In germline, CDR1 is MNHGY, CDR2 SAAAGT. The J segment lost 4 bases and the V segment lost 4 bases, leaving 2 bases of the junction unmatched. The CDR3 extends over 16 amino acids. The CDR3 protein is CASSLGTSGGYNEQFF. The CDR3 DNA reads as TGTGCCAGCAGTTTAGGGACTAGCGGGGGGTACAATGAGCAGTTCTTC.

As for this clone: Its ends do not fully match the called genes, so a read error is possible. In DNA form, the CDR3 reads TGCGTCAGCAGTGGGCCCGACACAGATACGCAGTATTTT. Its translation is CVSSGPDTDTQYF. The chain combines TRBV10-1 with TRBJ2-3; D not resolved. The CDR3 contains 13 residues. The germline gives CDR1 WNHNN, CDR2 SYGVQD (reference sequence).

The V gene is TRBV19, the J gene TRBJ2-5; D is possibly TRBD2 (5 bases). Germline V lookup: CDR1 LNHDA, CDR2 SQIVND (reference sequence). The CDR3 is 14 residues long. Trimming removed 0 bases at V and 5 bases at J, with 10 bases between. Written as DNA, the CDR3 is TGTGCCAGTAGTATAGAACGGGGTTGGGAGACCCAGTACTTC. This translates into CASSIERGWETQYF.

V and J are TRBV6-8 and TRBJ2-7; 10 bases line up with TRBD1. J was trimmed by 3 bases and V by 6 bases; bases with no gene match: 5. Germline values: CDR1 MNHGY, CDR2 SAAAGT. This CDR3 spans 14 amino acids. The CDR3 loop is CASRGTGVNYEQYF. CDR3 nucleotide sequence: TGTGCCAGCAGGGGGACAGGGGTTAACTACGAGCAGTACTTC.

The V gene is TRBV7-5, the J gene TRBJ1-5. TRBV7-5 represents a pseudogene. The CDR3 runs to 14 residues. The CDR3 nucleotides read TGTGCCAGCAGCCTCAGGACGGGCGGGCAGCCCCAGCATTTT. Amino acid sequence: CASSLRTGGQPQHF.

The chain joins TRBV5-1 to TRBJ2-3; 8 bases are a match to TRBD2. V lost 5 bases to trimming and J lost 4 bases; unmatched junction nucleotides: 12. The CDR3 consists of 16 residues. Looked up from germline, CDR1 is SGHRS and CDR2 is YFSETQ. CDR3 loop: CASSTGLVGGPDTQYF. The DNA of the CDR3 is TGCGCCAGCAGTACGGGACTAGTTGGGGGCCCAGATACGCAGTATTTT.

This chain uses TRBV5-1 with TRBJ2-7, with D perhaps TRBD1 or TRBD2 (5 bases each). The CDR3 is made up of 15 amino acids. The germline CDR1 and CDR2 sequences are SGHRS and YFSETQ. Between the trimmed V and J ends, which lost 4 bases and 4 bases, there was a span of 18 bases. CDR3 protein: CASSMAGTGIYEQYF. CDR3 DNA sequence: TGCGCCAGCAGCATGGCCGGGACGGGAATATACGAGCAGTACTTC. Together with reference TRBV5-1 and TRBJ2-7, the CDR3 gives the full variable domain: KAGVTQTPRYLIKTRGQQVTLSCSPISGHRSVSWYQQTPGQGLQFLFEYFSETQRNKGNFPGRFSGRQFSNSRSEMNVSTLELGDSALYLCASSMAGTGIYEQYFGPGTRLTVT.

J is TRBJ1-2 and V is TRBV6-8, with a possible D match to TRBD1 (5 bases). The V gene's germline CDR1 is MNHGY and CDR2 SAAAGT. The CDR3 is 13 amino acids. V was pared by 6 bases and J by 6 bases, with 14 bases between. In DNA, the CDR3 is TGTGCCAGCAGGTCCGGGACGCGGGATGGCTACACCTTC. Protein: CASRSGTRDGYTF.

The chain recombines TRBV25-1 with TRBJ2-7, with 7 positions matching TRBD1. The germline V gene has CDR1 MGHDK and CDR2 SYGVNS. The CDR3 has 15 amino acids. Trimming cost V 4 bases and J 0 bases; bases outside gene matches: 6. This chain's CDR3 is CASSVSRTGSYEQYF. The CDR3 nucleotides are TGTGCCAGCAGTGTAAGCAGGACAGGCTCCTACGAGCAGTACTTC.

This clone came up a few times. The V and J genes are TRBV30 and TRBJ1-3, with a tentative D call TRBD1 (6 bases). The CDR3 sequence is 14 residues long. Germline V gene lookup returns CDR1 GTSNPN and CDR2 SVGIG (reference sequence). Trimming took 2 bases from V and 2 from J, leaving 10 bases between them. CDR3 sequence reads: CAWSSGVTGNTIYF. The CDR3 DNA follows: TGTGCCTGGAGTTCAGGGGTTACTGGAAACACCATATATTTT.

The chain uses TRBV11-3 and TRBJ2-3; 10 nucleotides agree with TRBD2. CDR1 SGHNT and CDR2 YENEEA come from the germline V gene. The CDR3 loop spans 17 amino acids. V shed 3 bases and J 0 bases; nucleotides not matched to a gene: 6. In nucleotides, the CDR3 is TGTGCCAGCAGCTTTTGGACTAGCGGAGGTAGCACAGATACGCAGTATTTT. This encodes CASSFWTSGGSTDTQYF.

The DNA for the CDR3 is TGTGCCAGCTCACCAATTATTTCAGGGAACACCGGGGAGCTGTTTTTT. Its protein product is CASSPIISGNTGELFF. The J gene is TRBJ2-2, the V gene TRBV18; no reliable D call. This CDR3 spans 16 amino acids. Trimming left V 2 bases short and J 1 base short, with 11 bases between. Germline V gene lookup returns CDR1 KGHSH and CDR2 LQKENI.

The rearrangement joins TRBV14 to TRBJ2-7; the D gene is possibly TRBD2 (6 bases). Germline V lookup: CDR1 SGHDN, CDR2 FVKESK. The CDR3 is 15 residues long. The V gene lost 1 base and the J gene lost 2 bases, with 12 bases spanning the gap. The DNA of the CDR3 is TGTGCCAGCAGCCAAGGGCTAGCGTTCGCCTACGAGCAGTACTTC. Translation gives CASSQGLAFAYEQYF.

The J gene is TRBJ1-3, the V gene TRBV29-1; D is unresolved. The germline V and J ends were trimmed by 6 bases and 0 bases, with 12 bases remaining between them. Per germline, CDR1 SQVTM and CDR2 ANQGSEA. The CDR3 runs 14 residues. The CDR3 bases are TGCAGCGTCGACCGAGACAACTCTGGAAACACCATATATTTT. Its protein is CSVDRDNSGNTIYF.

The chain carries TRBV7-6 and TRBJ1-3; 7 bases fit TRBD1. The germline gives CDR1 SGHVS, CDR2 FNYEAQ. After removal of 6 bases from V and 5 bases from J, the junction contained 10 bases not matched to a gene. The CDR3 is 15 residues long. Written as DNA, the CDR3 is TGTGCCAGCAGTTCAACAGGGGTAAACAGAAACACCATATATTTT. It is translated as CASSSTGVNRNTIYF.

This clone was observed a few times. The chain has TRBV6-8 and TRBJ2-1; 12 nucleotides align to TRBD2. The CDR3 has 16 residues. Germline V gene data show CDR1 as MNHGY and CDR2 as SAAAGT. J was trimmed by 4 bases and V by 4 bases; bases with no gene match: 5. The CDR3 nucleotides are TGTGCCAGCAGTTCACAACTAGCGGGAGGTTACAATGAGCAGTTCTTC. Protein product: CASSSQLAGGYNEQFF.

The chain uses TRBV19 and TRBJ1-3; D remains unclear. V lost 5 bases and J lost 3, with 8 bases in between. The CDR3 has 13 amino acids. Germline V gene lookup returns CDR1 LNHDA and CDR2 SQIVND (reference sequence). CDR3 nucleotide sequence: TGTGCCAGTAGTGCGATGATTGGAAACACCATATATTTT. Protein: CASSAMIGNTIYF.

This sequence joins TRBV15 and TRBJ2-7, with 7 bases that match TRBD1. The CDR3 runs 15 residues. Per germline, CDR1 LNHNV and CDR2 YYDKDF (reference sequence). V was pared by 2 bases and J by 6 bases, with 10 bases of the junction left unmatched. The CDR3 protein is CATSRSAGTESEQYF. For the CDR3, the DNA is TGTGCCACCAGCAGAAGCGCAGGGACAGAGTCCGAGCAGTACTTC.

This clone was observed a handful of times. The J gene is TRBJ2-2, the V gene TRBV18; possible D gene TRBD2, 5 bases. The ends were cut back, 3 bases at V and 7 bases at J, with 9 bases in the middle. CDR3 length equals 13 residues. Germline V gives CDR1 KGHSH, CDR2 LQKENI. The chain's CDR3 is CASSPTSNGELFF. Written as DNA, the CDR3 is TGTGCCAGCTCACCTACTAGTAACGGGGAGCTGTTTTTT.